The 15 T cell receptor beta chains below were found in one sample sequenced in a study of T-cell memory formation after mild COVID-19. TCRdb re-derived calls from the 5' RACE reads in MiXCR, one entry per CDR3 protein. The table records approximately 210,000 distinct CDR3 sequences, about 11% of them present only once. Sequencing was performed on PBMCs or a T cell subset sorted from them (not recorded which). These receptors all come from a man younger than 35 who had mild COVID-19 (a few samples of this study predate the infection). Cell type and time point are not known.

The DNA for the CDR3 is TGCGCCAGCAGCCATGCCGGGGGCGGGGGTGAGACCCAGTACTTC. Protein product: CASSHAGGGGETQYF. The chain is built from TRBV4-3 and TRBJ2-5; maybe TRBD2 (7 bases). V lost 3 bases, J lost 5 bases, and 16 bases lay in between. This CDR3 region has 15 residues. In germline, CDR1 is LGHNA, CDR2 YSLEER.

The sample holds a few counts of this clonotype. This CDR3 reads CASSLSIGGTEAFF. CDR3 in DNA: TGTGCCAGCAGTTTGTCCATTGGGGGCACTGAAGCTTTCTTT. The chain employs TRBV28 and TRBJ1-1; D is perhaps TRBD1 (5 bases). The CDR3 contains 14 residues. Germline CDR1 is MDHEN and CDR2 is SYDVKM. Trimming shortened V by 3 bases and J by 4 bases, and 12 bases separated the two germline ends.

This clonotype has only a few counts. V is TRBV12-3 or TRBV12-4 and J is TRBJ1-5; 8 bases map to TRBD1. V was pared by 6 bases and J by 7 bases, with 8 bases of the junction left unmatched. CDR3 length: 14 residues. CDR3 sequence (DNA): TGTGCCAGCAGCTATGACAGGGGAGGGCAGCCCCAGCATTTT. Translated, it gives CASSYDRGGQPQHF.

Only a few counts were recorded for this clonotype. This chain connects TRBV7-2 to TRBJ2-2; TRBD2 might be the D (5 bases). The V gene's germline CDR1 is SGHTA and CDR2 FQGNSA. With 1 base removed from V and 7 bases from J, the gap between germline ends came to 10 bases. This CDR3 has 14 residues. The CDR3 DNA follows: TGTGCCAGCAGCTTAGGTCTTACTAGCGGGGAGCTGTTTTTT. Amino acids: CASSLGLTSGELFF.

Concerning this clonotype: At one boundary the junction diverges from the germline segment, which might be a read error. The V call is TRBV5-6, the J call TRBJ1-1; 7 bases align to TRBD1. Per the germline V gene, CDR1 is SGHDT and CDR2 is YYEEEE. The CDR3 runs to 16 residues. CDR3 residues: CASSSMEGAMKTEAFF. CDR3 in DNA: TGTGCCAGCAGCTCCATGGAGGGGGCCATGAAGACTGAAGCTTTCTTT.

This clonotype was recorded a few times. The V call is TRBV6-6, the J call TRBJ1-6, with D maybe TRBD1 (5 bases). Trimming cost V 6 bases and J 10 bases, with 16 bases left between them. This CDR3 contains 14 residues. CDR1 is MNHNY, CDR2 SVGAGI, per germline (reference sequence). CDR3 region: CASRGGREGSPLHF. The CDR3 DNA reads as TGTGCCAGCAGAGGTGGCAGGGAAGGGTCACCCCTCCACTTT.

The chain employs TRBV20-1 and TRBJ1-1; D might be TRBD1 (5 bases). Germline V gene sequence: CDR1 DFQATT, CDR2 SNEGSKA (reference sequence). Trimming shortened V by 5 bases and J by 5 bases, and 12 bases separated the two germline ends. This CDR3 has 12 amino acids. CDR3 sequence: CSAAREKTEAFF. CDR3 nucleotides: TGCAGTGCTGCCAGGGAAAAGACTGAAGCTTTCTTT.

This clonotype showed up just a few times. This rearrangement joins TRBV10-3 to TRBJ2-1; 7 nucleotides align to TRBD1. Germline CDR1 and CDR2: ENHRY and SYGVKD. This CDR3 is built from 14 residues. J was trimmed by 6 bases and V by 3 bases; bases with no gene match: 5. The DNA of the CDR3 is TGTGCCATCAGTGACAAGGACAGGTTCAATGAGCAGTTCTTC. It codes for CAISDKDRFNEQFF.

The rearrangement joins TRBV7-2 to TRBJ2-2, with 10 bases matching TRBD2. Trimming cost V 4 bases and J 4 bases; bases outside gene matches: 3. CDR1 SGHTA and CDR2 FQGNSA come from the germline V gene. This CDR3 region has 15 residues. The CDR3, as DNA: TGTGCCAGCAGCTCCAGCGGGGGGGTCACCGGGGAGCTGTTTTTT. It codes for CASSSSGGVTGELFF.

The chain is built from TRBV6-1 and TRBJ2-3; unclear D gene. The CDR3 loop spans 15 amino acids. Germline V gene data show CDR1 as MNHNS and CDR2 as SASEGT. Trimming cost V 1 base and J 2 bases, with 10 bases left between them. In DNA form, the CDR3 reads TGTGCCAGCAGTGAAGAGGGCTTTCACACAGATACGCAGTATTTT. Its translation is CASSEEGFHTDTQYF.

CDR3 protein: CASSHLTNDAGETQYF. The CDR3 DNA is TGCGCCAGCAGCCACCTCACAAACGATGCGGGGGAGACCCAGTACTTC. The genes are TRBV5-1 and TRBJ2-5; D is possibly TRBD2 (6 bases). V was trimmed by 4 bases and J by 5 bases, leaving 21 bases between them. This CDR3 has 16 amino acids. Germline lookup yields CDR1 SGHRS and CDR2 YFSETQ.

This clonotype came up a few times. J is TRBJ1-2 and V is TRBV6-2 or TRBV6-3; 9 nucleotides align to TRBD1. Germline V CDR1 and CDR2: MNHEY, SVGEGT. This CDR3 is built from 16 residues. Germline trimming cut 1 base from V and 6 bases from J; bases unmatched to any gene: 9. CDR3 protein: CASSYFRDRDKDGYTF. CDR3 nucleotide sequence: TGTGCCAGCAGTTACTTCCGGGACAGGGATAAAGATGGCTACACCTTC.

This clonotype was picked up many times. The J gene is TRBJ2-5, the V gene TRBV7-8, with D tentatively TRBD1 (6 bases). Germline V gives CDR1 SGHVS, CDR2 FQNEAQ. Deletions cut 4 bases from V and 4 bases from J, with 19 bases between. This CDR3 contains 16 residues. CDR3 protein: CASSSSHRVGVETQYF. For the CDR3, the DNA is TGTGCCAGCAGCTCCTCCCACAGGGTTGGGGTAGAGACCCAGTACTTC.

This clonotype appeared a few times. The chain is built from TRBV12-3 or TRBV12-4 and TRBJ1-2; D is unresolved. The CDR3 totals 13 residues. V lost 1 base to trimming and J lost 8 bases, with 11 bases between them. The CDR3 coding sequence is TGTGCCAGCAGTTTAGACCTTTTGGGAGGCTACACCTTC. Amino acid sequence: CASSLDLLGGYTF.

CDR3: CASSQESRYRIAEQYF. CDR3 coding DNA: TGCGCCAGCAGCCAAGAGTCGCGGTATAGGATCGCCGAGCAGTACTTC. The V gene is TRBV4-3, the J gene TRBJ2-7; no clear D gene. Germline V gives CDR1 LGHNA, CDR2 YSLEER. CDR3 length: 16 residues. Trimming took 0 bases from V and 6 from J, leaving 18 bases between them.